These T cell receptor beta chains were read from a single sample in a study of T cells in Graves' hyperthyroidism and ophthalmopathy. MiXCR, applied by TCRdb to the multiplex PCR reads, yields one record per CDR3 protein. The sample holds 620,000 or so distinct CDR3 sequences; 13% to 15% are singletons and the top ten take 12%. The source material was blood. These receptors were taken from a woman aged 45-65 years with Graves' ophthalmopathy. CDR3s include the opening cysteine and the closing phenylalanine or tryptophan. The order of the fields is V gene, D gene, J gene, clone size, CDR3 protein, CDR3 DNA. A D gene is named only where the DNA matches it firmly. For some rows the clone size is stated as once, few or many, or as a class when expanded; others skip it.

>TRBV20-1|.|TRBJ2-3|.
CSARVAGTSTDTQYF
TGCAGTGCTAGAGTGGCAGGGACTAGCACAGATACGCAGTATTTT
>TRBV12-3/TRBV12-4|.|TRBJ2-2|few
CASTPRLVAGELFF
TGTGCCAGCACCCCCCGGCTAGTGGCCGGGGAGCTGTTTTTT
>TRBV28|TRBD1|TRBJ1-1|many
CASSLTGTGRGMNTEAFF
TGTGCCAGCAGTTTAACCGGGACAGGGCGGGGGATGAACACTGAAGCTTTCTTT
>TRBV6-1|.|TRBJ1-1|few
CASSLPGHPNTEAFF
TGTGCCAGCAGTTTGCCGGGACATCCGAACACTGAAGCTTTCTTT
>TRBV30|.|TRBJ1-1|many
CAWSMILMNTEAFF
TGTGCCTGGAGTATGATTCTCATGAACACTGAAGCTTTCTTT
>TRBV24-1|.|TRBJ2-1|many
CATSLGRNTVPPYNEQFF
TGTGCCACCTCCCTCGGGAGAAATACGGTTCCCCCCTACAATGAGCAGTTCTTC
>TRBV5-1|TRBD2|TRBJ2-1|few
CASSLWGLADNEQFF
TGCGCCAGCAGCCTGTGGGGACTAGCGGACAATGAGCAGTTCTTC
>TRBV28|TRBD2|TRBJ2-1|many
CASPPSGSGSNEQFF
TGTGCCAGCCCCCCTTCGGGTAGCGGGAGCAATGAGCAGTTCTTC
>TRBV28|.|TRBJ1-2|.
CASSSLGSGYTF
TGTGCCAGCAGTTCGCTGGGGTCCGGCTACACCTTC
>TRBV2|TRBD2|TRBJ2-3|many
CASRTGTSGRAIDTQYF
TGTGCCAGCAGAACCGGGACTAGCGGGAGGGCCATAGATACGCAGTATTTT
>TRBV12-3/TRBV12-4|.|TRBJ1-4|many
CASSPHSSRNEKLFF
TGTGCCAGCAGTCCGCACAGCTCGAGGAATGAAAAACTGTTTTTT
>TRBV28|TRBD2|TRBJ2-3|few
CASSYSLAGRGTDTQYF
TGTGCCAGCAGTTACTCCCTAGCCGGGAGGGGCACAGATACGCAGTATTTT
>TRBV7-9|.|TRBJ1-1|.
CASSSASGMNTEAFF
TGTGCCAGCAGCTCTGCATCAGGGATGAACACTGAAGCTTTCTTT
>TRBV6-1|TRBD2|TRBJ2-1|many
CASSPQPASGRASSYNEQFF
TGTGCCAGCAGCCCTCAGCCCGCTAGCGGGAGGGCTAGCTCCTACAATGAGCAGTTCTTC
>TRBV10-2|.|TRBJ2-6|few
CASSDEVVGANVLTF
TGCGCCAGCAGTGATGAGGTAGTGGGGGCCAACGTCCTGACTTTC
>TRBV7-6|TRBD1|TRBJ2-7|.
CASSPPDRGRYEQYF
TGTGCCAGCAGTCCACCGGACAGGGGGCGCTACGAGCAGTACTTC
>TRBV15|TRBD2|TRBJ2-2|many
CATSKPGAGANTGELFF
TGTGCCACCAGCAAACCCGGGGCGGGGGCGAACACCGGGGAGCTGTTTTTT
>TRBV12-3/TRBV12-4|.|TRBJ2-3|few
CASTPGSLTDTQYF
TGTGCCAGCACCCCAGGCAGTCTCACAGATACGCAGTATTTT
>TRBV20-1|.|TRBJ2-1|many
CSARDPEKHNEQFF
TGCAGTGCTAGAGATCCTGAGAAACACAATGAGCAGTTCTTC
>TRBV12-3/TRBV12-4|TRBD1|TRBJ1-5|many
CASSRGTGGTNSNQPQHF
TGTGCCAGCAGCCGTGGGACAGGGGGGACGAATAGCAATCAGCCCCAGCATTTT
>TRBV7-3|.|TRBJ2-1|many
CASSPSGRSDNEQFF
TGTGCCAGCAGCCCATCAGGGAGATCCGACAATGAGCAGTTCTTC
>TRBV20-1|TRBD1|TRBJ2-1|many
CSARVGQGAFNEQFF
TGCAGTGCTAGAGTCGGACAGGGGGCCTTCAATGAGCAGTTCTTC
>TRBV10-3|TRBD1|TRBJ2-2|few
CAISETKTGMGTGELFF
TGTGCCATCAGTGAGACCAAGACAGGGATGGGCACCGGGGAGCTGTTTTTT
>TRBV11-2|TRBD2|TRBJ2-1|few
CASSLAGLGNEQFF
TGTGCCAGCAGCTTAGCCGGACTAGGCAATGAGCAGTTCTTC
>TRBV7-2|.|TRBJ1-5|.
CASSRYNQPQHF
TGTGCCAGCAGCCGATACAATCAGCCCCAGCATTTT
>TRBV20-1|TRBD1|TRBJ1-6|many
CSAPSGGDNSPLHF
TGCAGTGCTCCTTCAGGGGGGGATAATTCACCCCTCCACTTT
>TRBV6-1|TRBD1|TRBJ1-4|.
CASSIQGAQHEKLFF
TGTGCCAGCAGCATACAGGGGGCTCAGCATGAAAAACTGTTTTTT
>TRBV6-1|.|TRBJ2-2|.
CASSDLGAGTGELFF
TGTGCCAGCAGTGATCTGGGGGCGGGGACCGGGGAGCTGTTTTTT
>TRBV13|TRBD2|TRBJ2-3|.
CASSKTSGRAPDTQYF
TGTGCCAGCAGTAAGACTAGCGGGAGGGCCCCAGATACGCAGTATTTT
>TRBV5-1|TRBD1|TRBJ1-2|many
CASSSGTGELGYTF
TGCGCCAGCAGTTCCGGGACAGGGGAACTTGGCTACACCTTC
>TRBV5-6|.|TRBJ2-2|many
CASSLGSENTGELFF
TGTGCCAGCAGCTTGGGTTCGGAGAACACCGGGGAGCTGTTTTTT
>TRBV2|.|TRBJ1-1|many
CASRRSQTNTEAFF
TGTGCCAGCAGGAGATCACAGACCAACACTGAAGCTTTCTTT
>TRBV6-1|.|TRBJ1-1|many
CASSEIGKNTEAFF
TGTGCCAGCAGTGAAATCGGCAAGAACACTGAAGCTTTCTTT
>TRBV5-4|TRBD2|TRBJ2-3|few
CAAQREAADTQYF
TGTGCCGCCCAGCGGGAGGCGGCAGATACGCAGTATTTT
>TRBV19|.|TRBJ1-6|.
CASKDSPAGNSPLHF
TGTGCCAGTAAGGACTCTCCGGCGGGTAATTCACCCCTCCACTTT
>TRBV11-2|.|TRBJ2-2|many
CASSWGRSTGELFF
TGTGCCAGCAGCTGGGGACGATCCACCGGGGAGCTGTTTTTT
>TRBV27|TRBD1|TRBJ1-2|many
CASSLTGGGISYGYTF
TGTGCCAGCAGTCTCACGGGAGGGGGCATTTCCTATGGCTACACCTTC
>TRBV18|.|TRBJ2-5|many
CASSPKLGAETQYF
TGTGCCAGCTCACCTAAATTAGGGGCAGAGACCCAGTACTTC
>TRBV5-1|TRBD2|TRBJ2-7|.
CASSFRTSGNIRYEQYF
TGCGCCAGCAGCTTCCGGACTAGCGGAAATATCCGCTACGAGCAGTACTTC
>TRBV18|.|TRBJ2-6|many
CASSTGGAGANVLTF
TGTGCCAGCTCTACCGGAGGGGCTGGGGCCAACGTCCTGACTTTC
>TRBV15|.|TRBJ2-1|many
CATSREIYNEQFF
TGTGCCACCAGCAGAGAAATTTACAATGAGCAGTTCTTC
>TRBV29-1|TRBD1|TRBJ2-1|many
CSGLTGVRYNEQFF
TGCAGCGGCCTTACAGGGGTCCGATACAATGAGCAGTTCTTC
>TRBV7-9|.|TRBJ1-5|many
CASSRLGSSGEDQPQHF
TGTGCCAGCAGCCGTCTAGGATCAAGCGGGGAAGATCAGCCCCAGCATTTT
>TRBV20-1|TRBD2|TRBJ2-3|few
CSAIIAGNTDTQYF
TGCAGTGCTATAATAGCGGGAAACACAGATACGCAGTATTTT
>TRBV12-3/TRBV12-4|.|TRBJ2-7|many
CASSLMRGEQYF
TGTGCCAGCAGTTTAATGAGGGGCGAGCAGTACTTC
>TRBV6-1|TRBD2|TRBJ2-2|.
CASSLQLAGYTGELFF
TGTGCCAGCAGTCTCCAACTAGCGGGGTACACCGGGGAGCTGTTTTTT
>TRBV20-1|.|TRBJ1-1|many
CSAHTGFTEAFF
TGCAGTGCACATACAGGGTTCACTGAAGCTTTCTTT
>TRBV19|.|TRBJ2-7|few
CASSISLLGTEDYEQYF
TGTGCCAGTAGTATTAGCCTGTTAGGGACGGAAGACTACGAGCAGTACTTC
>TRBV7-6|TRBD1|TRBJ1-1|many
CASSLEGGQGSEAFF
TGTGCCAGCAGCTTAGAAGGGGGACAGGGTTCCGAAGCTTTCTTT
>TRBV5-6|.|TRBJ1-6|few
CASSSRLVTYNSPLHF
TGTGCCAGCAGCTCAAGATTAGTCACCTATAATTCACCCCTCCACTTT